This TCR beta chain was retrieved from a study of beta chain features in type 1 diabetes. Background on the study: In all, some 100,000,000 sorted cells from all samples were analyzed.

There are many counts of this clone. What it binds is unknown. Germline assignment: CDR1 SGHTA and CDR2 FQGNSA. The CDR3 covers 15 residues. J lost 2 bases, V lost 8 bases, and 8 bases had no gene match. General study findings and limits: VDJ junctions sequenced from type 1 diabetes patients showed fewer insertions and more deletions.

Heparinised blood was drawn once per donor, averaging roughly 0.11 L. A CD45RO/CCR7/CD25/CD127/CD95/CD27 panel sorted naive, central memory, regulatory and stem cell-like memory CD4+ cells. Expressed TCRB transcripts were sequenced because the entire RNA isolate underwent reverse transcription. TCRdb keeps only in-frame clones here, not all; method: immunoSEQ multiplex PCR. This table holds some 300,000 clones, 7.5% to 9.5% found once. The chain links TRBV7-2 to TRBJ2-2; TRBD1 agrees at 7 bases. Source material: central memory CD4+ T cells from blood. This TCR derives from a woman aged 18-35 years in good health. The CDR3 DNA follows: TGTGCCAGCTCTGGGACAGCCTTTAACACCGGGGAGCTGTTTTTT. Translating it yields CASSGTAFNTGELFF.